This T cell receptor (beta chain) was recovered during a study of OX40 agonist ivuxolimab in advanced cancers. The CDR3 runs to 16 residues. The germline V and J ends were trimmed by 1 base and 0 bases, with 10 bases remaining between them. Germline V lookup: CDR1 KGHSH, CDR2 LQKENI. Method: immunoSEQ multiplex PCR; TCRdb's copy keeps in-frame clones and lacks some. The sample includes more than 100,000 clones, 90% to 95% of them seen just once. This clonotype was obtained from an adult with an advanced solid tumor such as melanoma, head and neck, liver or kidney cancer. The chain recombines TRBV18 with TRBJ1-5; perhaps TRBD1 as D (6 bases). The sample here was CD4+ or CD8+ T cells sorted from blood, taken in a trial of the OX40 agonist ivuxolimab. The chain's CDR3 is CASSPRGGYSNQPQHF. In nucleotides, the CDR3 is TGTGCCAGCTCACCACGAGGGGGATATAGCAATCAGCCCCAGCATTTT. Using reference TRBV18 and TRBJ1-5 for the parts outside the CDR3, the full variable domain is NAGVMQNPRHLVRRRGQEARLRCSPMKGHSHVYWYRQLPEEGLKFMVYLQKENIIDESGMPKERFSAEFPKEGPSILRIQQVVRGDSAAYFCASSPRGGYSNQPQHFGDGTRLSIL.